This TCR beta chain was sequenced in a study of shared clonotypes between healthy human individuals. Notes on this clone: Its antigen is as yet unknown.

The repertoire was sequenced with immunoSEQ multiplex PCR; TCRdb's copy has only in-frame clones and lacks some. The data hold approximately 88,000 clones, with 60% to 70% observed a single time. Healthy and HIV-negative, the adult donors had no recent acute infections or vaccinations. V lost 0 bases to trimming and J lost 3 bases, with 9 bases between them. Germline assignment: CDR1 LGHNA and CDR2 YSLEER. The CDR3 length is 14 residues. Study conclusions and caveats: Researchers sampled only blood; tissue repertoires likely differ. Generation probabilities of non-shared clonotypes were lower (relative to those shared by all four donors).

The sequence was obtained from a man aged 25 to 40 in good health. Sequencing was done on a sample of memory CD8+ T cells sorted from blood. Subset meaning: CD45RO+ cells pooled with CCR7-negative TemRA cells. The chain employs TRBV4-3 and TRBJ2-7; perhaps TRBD1 as D (6 bases). CDR3 bases: TGCGCCAGCAGCCAAGATGAGGGGGTCTACGAGCAGTACTTC. It encodes CASSQDEGVYEQYF.